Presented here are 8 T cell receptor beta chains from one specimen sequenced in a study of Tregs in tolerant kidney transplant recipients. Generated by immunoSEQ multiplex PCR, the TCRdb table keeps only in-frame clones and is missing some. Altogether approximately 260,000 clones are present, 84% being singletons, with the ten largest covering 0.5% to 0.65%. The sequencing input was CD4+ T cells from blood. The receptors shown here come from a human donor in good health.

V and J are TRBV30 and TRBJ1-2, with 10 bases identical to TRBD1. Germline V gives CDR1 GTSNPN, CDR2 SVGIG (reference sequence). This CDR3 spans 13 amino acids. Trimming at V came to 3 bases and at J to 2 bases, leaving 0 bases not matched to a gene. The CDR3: CAWRDRGNYGYTF. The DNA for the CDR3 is TGTGCCTGGAGGGACAGGGGGAACTATGGCTACACCTTC.

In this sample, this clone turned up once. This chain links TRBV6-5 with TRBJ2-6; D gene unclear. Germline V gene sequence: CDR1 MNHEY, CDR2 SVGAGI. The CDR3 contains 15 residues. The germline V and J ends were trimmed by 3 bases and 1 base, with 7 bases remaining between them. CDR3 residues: CASSYLRSGANVLTF. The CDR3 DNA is TGTGCCAGCAGTTATCTTAGATCTGGGGCCAACGTCCTGACTTTC.

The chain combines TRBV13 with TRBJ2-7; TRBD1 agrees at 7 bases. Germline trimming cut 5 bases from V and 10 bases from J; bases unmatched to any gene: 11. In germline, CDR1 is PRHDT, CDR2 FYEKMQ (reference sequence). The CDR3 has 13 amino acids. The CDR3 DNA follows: TGTGCCAGCAGCACAGCCCAACAGGGGCCCCAGTACTTC. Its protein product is CASSTAQQGPQYF.

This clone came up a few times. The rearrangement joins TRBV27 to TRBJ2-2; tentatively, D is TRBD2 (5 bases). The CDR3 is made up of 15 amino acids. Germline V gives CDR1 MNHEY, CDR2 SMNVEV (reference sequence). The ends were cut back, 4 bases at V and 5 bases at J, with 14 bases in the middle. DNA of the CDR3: TGTGCCAGCAGTTATCCGCCAGGAGGAACCGGGGAGCTGTTTTTT. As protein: CASSYPPGGTGELFF.

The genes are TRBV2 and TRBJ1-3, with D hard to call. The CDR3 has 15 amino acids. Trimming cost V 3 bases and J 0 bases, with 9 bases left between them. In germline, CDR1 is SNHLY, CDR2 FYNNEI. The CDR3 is CASSERISSGNTIYF. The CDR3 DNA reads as TGTGCCAGCAGTGAGAGGATTTCCTCTGGAAACACCATATATTTT.

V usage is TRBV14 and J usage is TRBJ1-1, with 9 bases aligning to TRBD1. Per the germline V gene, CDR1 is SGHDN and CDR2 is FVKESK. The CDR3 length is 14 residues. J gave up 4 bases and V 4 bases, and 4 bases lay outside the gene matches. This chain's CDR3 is CASSPDRGFTEAFF. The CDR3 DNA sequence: TGTGCCAGCAGCCCGGACAGGGGTTTCACTGAAGCTTTCTTT.

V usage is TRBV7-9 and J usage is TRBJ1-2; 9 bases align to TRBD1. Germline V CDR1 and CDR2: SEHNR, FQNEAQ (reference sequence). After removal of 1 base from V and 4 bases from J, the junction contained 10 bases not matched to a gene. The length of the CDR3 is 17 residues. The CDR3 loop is CASSLVPGQGSGYGYTF. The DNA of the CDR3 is TGTGCCAGCAGCTTAGTCCCGGGACAGGGATCGGGCTATGGCTACACCTTC.

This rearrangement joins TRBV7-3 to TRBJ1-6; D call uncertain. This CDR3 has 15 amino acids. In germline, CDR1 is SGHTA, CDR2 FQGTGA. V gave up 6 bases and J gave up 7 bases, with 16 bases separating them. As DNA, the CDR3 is TGTGCCAGCAGTCCGAGTGTGGGGAAGAATTCACCCCTCCACTTT. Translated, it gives CASSPSVGKNSPLHF.